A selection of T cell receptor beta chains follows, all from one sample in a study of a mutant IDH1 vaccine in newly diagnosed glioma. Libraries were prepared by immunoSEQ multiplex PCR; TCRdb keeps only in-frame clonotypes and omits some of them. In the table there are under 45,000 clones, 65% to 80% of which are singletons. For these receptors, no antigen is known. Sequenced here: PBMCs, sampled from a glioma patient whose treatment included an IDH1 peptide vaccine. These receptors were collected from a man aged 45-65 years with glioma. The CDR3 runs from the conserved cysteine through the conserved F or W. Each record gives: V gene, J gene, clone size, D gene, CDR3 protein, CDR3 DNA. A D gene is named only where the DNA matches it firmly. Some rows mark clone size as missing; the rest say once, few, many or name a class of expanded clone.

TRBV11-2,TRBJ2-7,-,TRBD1,CASSLGTGAYEQYF,TGTGCCAGCAGCTTAGGGACAGGGGCCTACGAGCAGTACTTC
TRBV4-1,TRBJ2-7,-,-,CASSQGQALGEQYF,TGCGCCAGCAGCCAAGGACAGGCGCTGGGGGAGCAGTACTTC
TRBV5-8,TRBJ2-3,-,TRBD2,CASSLLAGGIPDTQYF,TGTGCCAGCAGCCTCCTAGCGGGGGGAATTCCAGATACGCAGTATTTT
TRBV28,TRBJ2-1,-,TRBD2,CASSSTGGVDNEQFF,TGTGCCAGCAGCTCAACCGGGGGGGTTGACAATGAGCAGTTCTTC
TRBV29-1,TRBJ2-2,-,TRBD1,CSVHGQVNTGELFF,TGCAGCGTTCATGGACAGGTGAACACCGGGGAGCTGTTTTTT
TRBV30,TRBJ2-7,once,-,CAWSVSGNEQYF,TGTGCCTGGAGTGTTTCCGGTAACGAGCAGTACTTC
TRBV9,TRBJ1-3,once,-,CASSVDRTAGNTIYF,TGTGCCAGCAGCGTAGATAGGACAGCGGGAAACACCATATATTTT
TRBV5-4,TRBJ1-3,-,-,CASSTGAGVGNTIYF,TGTGCCAGCAGCACGGGGGCTGGGGTCGGAAACACCATATATTTT
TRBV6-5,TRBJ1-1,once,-,CASSYSYLSDTEAFF,TGTGCCAGCAGTTACTCTTATTTGTCGGACACTGAAGCTTTCTTT
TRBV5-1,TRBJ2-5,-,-,CASSLVGNQETQYF,TGCGCCAGCAGCTTGGTGGGGAACCAAGAGACCCAGTACTTC
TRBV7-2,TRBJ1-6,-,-,CASSLVGPLHF,TGTGCCAGCAGTCTAGTGGGGCCCCTCCACTTT
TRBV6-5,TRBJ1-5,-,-,CASSYVGVNQPQHF,TGTGCCAGCAGTTACGTAGGGGTCAATCAGCCCCAGCATTTT
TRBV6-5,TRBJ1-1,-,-,CASSYGQGYEAFF,TGTGCCAGCAGTTACGGGCAGGGCTATGAAGCTTTCTTT
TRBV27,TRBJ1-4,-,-,CASSDPWGGNEKLFF,TGTGCCAGCAGTGACCCTTGGGGGGGGAATGAAAAACTGTTTTTT
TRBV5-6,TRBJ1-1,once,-,CASSLPQMNTEAFF,TGTGCCAGCAGCTTGCCACAGATGAACACTGAAGCTTTCTTT
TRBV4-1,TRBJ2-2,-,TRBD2,CASSPGGRDTGELFF,TGCGCCAGCAGCCCCGGGGGGAGGGACACCGGGGAGCTGTTTTTT
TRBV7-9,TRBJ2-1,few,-,CASSAFRKSSYNEQFF,TGTGCCAGCAGCGCCTTCAGGAAAAGCTCCTACAATGAGCAGTTCTTC
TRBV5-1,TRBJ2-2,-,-,CASSLKGNTGELFF,TGCGCCAGCAGCTTGAAGGGTAACACCGGGGAGCTGTTTTTT
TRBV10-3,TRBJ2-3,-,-,CATRDNGPVDTQYF,TGTGCCACCAGGGATAATGGGCCGGTAGATACGCAGTATTTT
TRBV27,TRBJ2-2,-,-,CASQKRLVNTGELFF,TGTGCCAGCCAAAAGAGACTGGTGAACACCGGGGAGCTGTTTTTT
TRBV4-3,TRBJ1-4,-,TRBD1,CASSQDHPGTGGPTTNEKLFF,TGCGCCAGCAGCCAAGACCACCCCGGGACAGGGGGTCCCACAACTAATGAAAAACTGTTTTTT
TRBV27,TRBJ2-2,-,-,CASSLSGAGTGELFF,TGTGCCAGCAGTTTATCAGGGGCGGGCACCGGGGAGCTGTTTTTT
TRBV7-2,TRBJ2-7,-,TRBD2,CASSLGGGVQYEQYF,TGTGCCAGCAGCTTAGGCGGGGGGGTTCAATACGAGCAGTACTTC
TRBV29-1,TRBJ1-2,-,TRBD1,CSVGGQGAGYTF,TGCAGCGTTGGGGGACAGGGGGCTGGCTACACCTTC
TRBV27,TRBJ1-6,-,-,CASTGEVGSPLHF,TGTGCCAGCACGGGGGAAGTTGGTTCACCCCTCCACTTT
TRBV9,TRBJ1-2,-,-,CASSETQGGGYGYTF,TGTGCCAGCAGCGAAACCCAGGGCGGCGGATATGGCTACACCTTC
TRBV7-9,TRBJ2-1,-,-,CASSFLTDEQFF,TGTGCCAGCAGCTTCCTGACGGACGAGCAGTTCTTC
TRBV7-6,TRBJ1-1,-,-,CATSWDPGTQNTEAFF,TGTGCCACCAGTTGGGACCCAGGGACACAGAACACTGAAGCTTTCTTT
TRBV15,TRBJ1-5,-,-,CATSSGRAVSVGPQHF,TGTGCCACCAGCAGCGGCCGGGCCGTCTCCGTTGGGCCCCAGCATTTT